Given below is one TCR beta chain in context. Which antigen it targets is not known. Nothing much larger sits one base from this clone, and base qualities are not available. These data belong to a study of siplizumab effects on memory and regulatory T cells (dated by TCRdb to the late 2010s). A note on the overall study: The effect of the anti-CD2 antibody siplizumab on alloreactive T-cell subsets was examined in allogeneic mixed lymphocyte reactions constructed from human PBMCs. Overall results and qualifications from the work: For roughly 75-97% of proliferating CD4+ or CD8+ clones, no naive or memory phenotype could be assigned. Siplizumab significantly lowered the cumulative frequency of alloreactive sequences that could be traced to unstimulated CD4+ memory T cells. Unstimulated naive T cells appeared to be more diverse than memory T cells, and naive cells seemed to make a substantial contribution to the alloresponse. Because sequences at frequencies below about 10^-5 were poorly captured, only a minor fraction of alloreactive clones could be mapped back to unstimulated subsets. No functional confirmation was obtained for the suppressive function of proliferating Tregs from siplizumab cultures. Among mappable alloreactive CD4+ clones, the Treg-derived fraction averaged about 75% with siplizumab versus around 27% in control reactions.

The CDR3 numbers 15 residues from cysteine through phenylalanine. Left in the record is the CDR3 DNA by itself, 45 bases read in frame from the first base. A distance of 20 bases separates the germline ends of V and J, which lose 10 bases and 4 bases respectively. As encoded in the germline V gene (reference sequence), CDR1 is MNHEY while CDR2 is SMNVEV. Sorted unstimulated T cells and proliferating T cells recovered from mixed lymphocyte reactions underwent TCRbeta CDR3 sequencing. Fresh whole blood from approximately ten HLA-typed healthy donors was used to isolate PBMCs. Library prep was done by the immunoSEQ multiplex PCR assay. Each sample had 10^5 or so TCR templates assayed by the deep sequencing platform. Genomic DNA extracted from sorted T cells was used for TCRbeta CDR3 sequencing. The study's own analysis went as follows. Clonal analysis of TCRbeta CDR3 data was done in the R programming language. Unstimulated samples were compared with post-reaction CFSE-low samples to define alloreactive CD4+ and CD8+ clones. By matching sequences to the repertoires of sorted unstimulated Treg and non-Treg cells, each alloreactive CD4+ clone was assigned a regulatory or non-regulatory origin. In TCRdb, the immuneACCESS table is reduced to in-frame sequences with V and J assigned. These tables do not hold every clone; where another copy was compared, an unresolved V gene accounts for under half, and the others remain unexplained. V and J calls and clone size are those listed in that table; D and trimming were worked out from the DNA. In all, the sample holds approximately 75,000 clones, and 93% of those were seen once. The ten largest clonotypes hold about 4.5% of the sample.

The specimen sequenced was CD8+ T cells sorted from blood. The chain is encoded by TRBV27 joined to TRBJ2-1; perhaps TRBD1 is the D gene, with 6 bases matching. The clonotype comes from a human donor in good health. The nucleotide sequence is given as TGTGCCACCGCCCTCTCCGGGACACTGTACAATGAGCAGTTCTTC. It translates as CATALSGTLYNEQFF.